The TCR beta chain described here comes from a study of blood T cell repertoires in COVID-19. This clone occurred a few times. Enrolled during active infection, Seattle patients were then followed longitudinally. The protocol was immunoSEQ multiplex PCR, while the TCRdb copy is restricted to in-frame clones and leaves out a portion. Of around 330,000 clones listed, roughly 88% are singletons. The CDR3 runs to 15 residues. Germline-derived CDR1 and CDR2 are PRHDT and FYEKMQ (reference sequence). Trimming removed 5 bases at V and 5 bases at J, with 18 bases between. This TCR derives from a woman in her twenties or thirties with COVID-19, enrolled during active disease. The sample taken for sequencing was peripheral blood. The V gene is TRBV13, the J gene TRBJ1-1; D is uncertain. CDR3 sequence (DNA): TGTGCCAGCAGCCCACCCGGGCGGGTCGAAACTGAAGCTTTCTTT. Encoded protein: CASSPPGRVETEAFF.